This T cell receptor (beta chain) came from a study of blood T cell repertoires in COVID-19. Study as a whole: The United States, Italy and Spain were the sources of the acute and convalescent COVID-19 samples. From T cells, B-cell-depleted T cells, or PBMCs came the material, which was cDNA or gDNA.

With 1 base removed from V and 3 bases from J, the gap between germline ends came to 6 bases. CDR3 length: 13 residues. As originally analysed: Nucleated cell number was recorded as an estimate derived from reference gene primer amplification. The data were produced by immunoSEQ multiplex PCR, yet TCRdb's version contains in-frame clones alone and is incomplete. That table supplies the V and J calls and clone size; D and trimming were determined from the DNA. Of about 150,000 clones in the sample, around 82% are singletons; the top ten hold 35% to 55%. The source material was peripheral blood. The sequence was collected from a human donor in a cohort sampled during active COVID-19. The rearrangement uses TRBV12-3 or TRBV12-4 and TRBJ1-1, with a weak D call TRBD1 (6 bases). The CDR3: CASSLGQDTEAFF. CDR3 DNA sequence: TGTGCCAGCAGTTTAGGACAGGACACTGAAGCTTTCTTT.